This is a list of T cell receptor beta chains from one sample in a study of shared clonotypes between healthy human individuals. Profiled with immunoSEQ multiplex PCR; TCRdb holds only in-frame clones, not every one. Of millions of clones in the sample, just over 90% were seen once. Sample: naive CD4+ T cells sorted from blood. Receptors originate from a man aged 18 to 30 in good health. Each CDR3 is given with its conserved first and last residue. D genes are given only for firm matches. Size is omitted from some rows. Given values are once, few, many or a class for expanded clones.

abundance	d_gene	v_gene	j_gene	CDR3nt	CDR3aa
.	.	TRBV27	TRBJ1-3	TGTGCCAGCAGGCCATTGGGGGGTGGAAACACCATATATTTT	CASRPLGGGNTIYF
few	.	TRBV19	TRBJ1-1	TGTGCCAGTAACGTAAGAGGTAACACTGAAGCTTTCTTT	CASNVRGNTEAFF
.	.	TRBV6-5	TRBJ2-7	TGTGCCAGCAGTAAACAGTCACTTTACGAGCAGTACTTC	CASSKQSLYEQYF
.	.	TRBV7-2	TRBJ2-7	TGTGCCAGCAGCTTAGCGGGGGGAGGGGCCCCAGGGGCCTACGAGCAGTACTTC	CASSLAGGGAPGAYEQYF
.	TRBD2	TRBV11-2	TRBJ2-3	TGTGCCAGCAGCTTAGGGGCTAGCGGGGGAAGCACAGATACGCAGTATTTT	CASSLGASGGSTDTQYF
.	TRBD1	TRBV25-1	TRBJ1-1	TGTGCCAGCAGCCCCACCACAGGGGGGAACACTGAAGCTTTCTTT	CASSPTTGGNTEAFF
.	TRBD1	TRBV5-1	TRBJ2-7	TGCGCCAGCAGCCACCTACAGGGGGCTAGAGTCGACGAGCAGTACTTC	CASSHLQGARVDEQYF
.	.	TRBV2	TRBJ2-5	TGTGCCAGCAGTGGTCTCTATCAAGAGACCCAGTACTTC	CASSGLYQETQYF
.	.	TRBV18	TRBJ2-6	TGTGCCAGCTCACCCCCTAGGAATCTGGGAGGGGCCAACGTCCTGACTTTC	CASSPPRNLGGANVLTF
.	.	TRBV2	TRBJ2-2	TGTGCCAGCGGAGGCTTAGACAGCGCGAACACCGGGGAGCTGTTTTTT	CASGGLDSANTGELFF
.	TRBD1	TRBV30	TRBJ1-6	TGTGCCAGCGGGACAGGGGGATCGGGGAATTCACCCCTCCACTTT	CASGTGGSGNSPLHF
.	.	TRBV9	TRBJ1-4	TGTGCCAGCAGCGCCGGGACTTTTACTAATGAAAAACTGTTTTTT	CASSAGTFTNEKLFF
.	TRBD1	TRBV5-4	TRBJ2-7	TGTGCCAGCAGCGGGATCGGGACAGGGTTTCACGAGCAGTACTTC	CASSGIGTGFHEQYF
.	.	TRBV30	TRBJ2-7	TGTGCCTGGAGCCCCGGGACATCGACCTACGAGCAGTACTTC	CAWSPGTSTYEQYF
.	.	TRBV18	TRBJ1-2	TGTGCCAGCTCACCATTTACGTCTGGCAGGCCTGAGGATGGCTACACCTTC	CASSPFTSGRPEDGYTF
.	.	TRBV2	TRBJ2-7	TGTGCCAGCAGTGATAGTGCAGGGGCTGGCTACGAGCAGTACTTC	CASSDSAGAGYEQYF
.	.	TRBV19	TRBJ2-7	TGTGCCAGTAGTATGGGACGCAACTCCTACGAGCAGTACTTC	CASSMGRNSYEQYF
few	TRBD1	TRBV10-3	TRBJ1-6	TGTGCCATCAGGCGGGGACAGGGATATTCACCCCTCCACTTT	CAIRRGQGYSPLHF
.	TRBD1	TRBV29-1	TRBJ2-1	TGCAGCGTGCTAGGGGGCAGGACCGTCTATGAGCAGTTCTTC	CSVLGGRTVYEQFF
.	TRBD1	TRBV10-3	TRBJ2-1	TGTGCCATCAGGGGGACAGCTGAATCCTACAATGAGCAGTTCTTC	CAIRGTAESYNEQFF
.	.	TRBV11-2	TRBJ2-7	TGTGCCAGCAGCTTAGGCGGGACGAGCTCCTACGAGCAGTACTTC	CASSLGGTSSYEQYF
once	TRBD2	TRBV13	TRBJ2-5	TGTGCCAGCAGCTCGAGGACTAGCGGGGGGGTAAAAGAGACCCAGTACTTC	CASSSRTSGGVKETQYF
once	.	TRBV30	TRBJ2-7	TGTGCCTGGAGTCCATCCAGGAGGCGTAATGGGGAGCAGTACTTC	CAWSPSRRRNGEQYF
.	.	TRBV27	TRBJ1-1	TGTGCCAGCAGCGGGATTCTGAACACTGAAGCTTTCTTT	CASSGILNTEAFF
.	.	TRBV20-1	TRBJ2-3	TGCAGTGCTAGTTCGGGAAATACGCAGTATTTT	CSASSGNTQYF
.	.	TRBV7-9	TRBJ1-3	TGTGCCAGCAGCCCCGGCAGCGGAAACACCATATATTTT	CASSPGSGNTIYF
.	.	TRBV18	TRBJ2-7	TGTGCCAGCTCACCAAACGTACAGGGAGTGTCCGAGCAGTACTTC	CASSPNVQGVSEQYF
.	TRBD1	TRBV5-4	TRBJ1-6	TGTGCCAGCAGCTTGGACAGGGGTATCGGTAATTCACCCCTCCACTTT	CASSLDRGIGNSPLHF
once	.	TRBV5-6	TRBJ2-1	TGTGCCAGCAGCTGGGGGAAGAATGAGCAGTTCTTC	CASSWGKNEQFF
.	.	TRBV7-9	TRBJ2-5	TGTGCCAGCAGCTTCGGAAGGTACCAAGAGACCCAGTACTTC	CASSFGRYQETQYF
few	.	TRBV7-2	TRBJ1-5	TGTGCCAGCAGCTTAGAGAGGGACTCCCCCCAGCATTTT	CASSLERDSPQHF
.	.	TRBV5-1	TRBJ2-7	TGCGCCAGCAGCCCCAAGACTGATTGCGCCAGTTGCGAGCAGTACTTC	CASSPKTDCASCEQYF
.	TRBD2	TRBV7-2	TRBJ2-1	TGTGCCAGCAGCCCCGGGGGAGGGCGAGACAATGAGCAGTTCTTC	CASSPGGGRDNEQFF
.	.	TRBV10-3	TRBJ1-4	TGTGCCATCGGTGCCGGGGCTGCAACTAATGAAAAACTGTTTTTT	CAIGAGAATNEKLFF
.	.	TRBV6-1	TRBJ1-2	TGTGCCAGCAGTGAAGCGGTCGGAGCCCGCCTTCTCTATGGCTACACCTTC	CASSEAVGARLLYGYTF
once	.	TRBV10-1	TRBJ2-2	TGCGCCAGCAGTACAGGTCTCGGGACCGGGGAGCTGTTTTTT	CASSTGLGTGELFF
.	TRBD2	TRBV30	TRBJ2-5	TGTGCCTGGACAACGCGGGTAGCGGGGGCCCTGGCCCAGTACTTC	CAWTTRVAGALAQYF
.	.	TRBV28	TRBJ1-5	TGTGCCAGCAGTTTGGACTTTAATCAGCCCCAGCATTTT	CASSLDFNQPQHF
.	TRBD2	TRBV11-2	TRBJ2-3	TGTGCCAGCAGGCAAGGACTAGCGCCTAGCACAGATACGCAGTATTTT	CASRQGLAPSTDTQYF
.	TRBD1	TRBV9	TRBJ1-3	TGTGCCAGCAGCGTAGATATAGGGACAGTCTCTGGAAACACCATATATTTT	CASSVDIGTVSGNTIYF
.	TRBD1	TRBV28	TRBJ1-2	TGTGCCAGCAGTTTCCCACAGGGGCAAAACTATGGCTACACCTTC	CASSFPQGQNYGYTF
.	.	TRBV30	TRBJ2-3	TGTGCCTGGAGTAAAGTCGACTCCCGCACAGATACGCAGTATTTT	CAWSKVDSRTDTQYF
.	.	TRBV5-5	TRBJ1-5	TGTGCCAGCAGCTACTCCTTAGACCAGCCCCAGCATTTT	CASSYSLDQPQHF
.	.	TRBV5-1	TRBJ1-6	TGCGCCAGCAGCTTGACGTCGGCAGACTATAATTCACCCCTCCACTTT	CASSLTSADYNSPLHF
.	TRBD2	TRBV10-3	TRBJ2-7	TGTGCCATCGCCCAGCGGGAGGCATTCCACGAGCAGTACTTC	CAIAQREAFHEQYF
.	.	TRBV5-4	TRBJ2-1	TGTGCCAGCAGCCAAGGGGGGGAAAGCTCCTACAATGAGCAGTTCTTC	CASSQGGESSYNEQFF
.	.	TRBV5-1	TRBJ2-5	TGCGCCAGCAGCCCGGACAGAACGGCAGAGACCCAGTACTTC	CASSPDRTAETQYF
.	TRBD1	TRBV27	TRBJ1-4	TGTGCCAGCAGCGGGACAGGGAATGAAAAACTGTTTTTT	CASSGTGNEKLFF
.	.	TRBV18	TRBJ2-7	TGTGCCAGCTCAGTCCTGGGATTGGGCGAGCAGTACTTC	CASSVLGLGEQYF
.	.	TRBV2	TRBJ2-5	TGTGCCAGCAGTGAACACGGGGAGACCCAGTACTTC	CASSEHGETQYF
.	.	TRBV7-9	TRBJ1-3	TGTGCCAGACAGGGCTCAGGAAACACCATATATTTT	CARQGSGNTIYF
.	TRBD1	TRBV5-6	TRBJ1-6	TGTGCCAGCAGCTTGCGCCAGGGGGCAAATTCACCCCTCCACTTT	CASSLRQGANSPLHF
.	.	TRBV6-1	TRBJ2-1	TGTGCCAGCGGAGGACAGACTTTCAATGAGCAGTTCTTC	CASGGQTFNEQFF
.	.	TRBV5-3	TRBJ1-2	TGTGCCAGAAGCTTGAGGGGAAGGGGGTATGGCTACACCTTC	CARSLRGRGYGYTF
.	TRBD1	TRBV7-9	TRBJ2-7	TGTGCCAGCAGCGTCGGGACAGGGAAGGCGCAGTACTTC	CASSVGTGKAQYF
.	TRBD2	TRBV18	TRBJ2-3	TGTGCCAGCTCACCACCGGTCCGGGAGGGCACAGATACGCAGTATTTT	CASSPPVREGTDTQYF